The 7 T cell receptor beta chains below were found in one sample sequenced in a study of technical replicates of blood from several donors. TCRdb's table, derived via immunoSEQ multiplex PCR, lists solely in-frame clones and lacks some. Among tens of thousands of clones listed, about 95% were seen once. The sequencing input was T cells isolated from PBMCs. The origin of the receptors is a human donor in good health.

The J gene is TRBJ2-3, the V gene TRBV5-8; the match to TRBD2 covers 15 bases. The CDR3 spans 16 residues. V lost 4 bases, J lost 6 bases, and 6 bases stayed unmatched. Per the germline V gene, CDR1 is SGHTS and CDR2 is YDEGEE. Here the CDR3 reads CASSPGLAGGTDTQYF. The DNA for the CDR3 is TGTGCCAGCAGCCCGGGACTAGCGGGAGGTACGGATACGCAGTATTTT.

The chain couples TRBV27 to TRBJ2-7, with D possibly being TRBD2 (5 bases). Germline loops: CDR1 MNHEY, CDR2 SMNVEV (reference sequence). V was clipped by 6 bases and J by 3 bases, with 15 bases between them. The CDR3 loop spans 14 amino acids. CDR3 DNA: TGTGCCAGCAGCCCCTCCGGGGTCCGCTACGAGCAGTACTTC. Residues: CASSPSGVRYEQYF.

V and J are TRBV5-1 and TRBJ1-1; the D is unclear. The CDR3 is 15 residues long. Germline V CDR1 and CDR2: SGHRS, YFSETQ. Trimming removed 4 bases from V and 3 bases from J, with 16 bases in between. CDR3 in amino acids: CASSPFRNIDTEAFF. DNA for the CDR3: TGCGCCAGCAGCCCTTTCAGGAATATCGACACTGAAGCTTTCTTT.

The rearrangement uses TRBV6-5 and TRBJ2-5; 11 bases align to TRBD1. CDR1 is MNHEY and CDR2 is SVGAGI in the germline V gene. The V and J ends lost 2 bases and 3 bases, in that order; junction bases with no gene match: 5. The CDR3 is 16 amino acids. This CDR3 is CASSYRGQGAEETQYF. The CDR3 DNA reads TGTGCCAGCAGTTACCGAGGACAGGGGGCCGAAGAGACCCAGTACTTC.

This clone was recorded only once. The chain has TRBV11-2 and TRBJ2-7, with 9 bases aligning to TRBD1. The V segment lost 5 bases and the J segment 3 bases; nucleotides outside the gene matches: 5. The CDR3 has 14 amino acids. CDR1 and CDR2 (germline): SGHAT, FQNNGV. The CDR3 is CASSPRDRVYEQYF. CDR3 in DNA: TGTGCCAGCAGCCCCCGGGACAGGGTCTACGAGCAGTACTTC.

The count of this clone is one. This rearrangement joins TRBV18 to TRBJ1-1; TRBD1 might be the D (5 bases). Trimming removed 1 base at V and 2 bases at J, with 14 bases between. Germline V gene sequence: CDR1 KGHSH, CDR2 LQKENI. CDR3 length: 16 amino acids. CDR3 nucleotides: TGTGCCAGCTCACCACTAGGGGTGTCGACAAACACTGAAGCTTTCTTT. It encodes CASSPLGVSTNTEAFF.

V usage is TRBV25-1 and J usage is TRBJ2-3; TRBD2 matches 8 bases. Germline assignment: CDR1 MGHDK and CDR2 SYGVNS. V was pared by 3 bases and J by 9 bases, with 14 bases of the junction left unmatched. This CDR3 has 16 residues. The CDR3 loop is CASSDLGGVASVTQYF. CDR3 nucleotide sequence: TGTGCCAGCAGTGACCTCGGGGGGGTCGCGAGTGTAACGCAGTATTTT.